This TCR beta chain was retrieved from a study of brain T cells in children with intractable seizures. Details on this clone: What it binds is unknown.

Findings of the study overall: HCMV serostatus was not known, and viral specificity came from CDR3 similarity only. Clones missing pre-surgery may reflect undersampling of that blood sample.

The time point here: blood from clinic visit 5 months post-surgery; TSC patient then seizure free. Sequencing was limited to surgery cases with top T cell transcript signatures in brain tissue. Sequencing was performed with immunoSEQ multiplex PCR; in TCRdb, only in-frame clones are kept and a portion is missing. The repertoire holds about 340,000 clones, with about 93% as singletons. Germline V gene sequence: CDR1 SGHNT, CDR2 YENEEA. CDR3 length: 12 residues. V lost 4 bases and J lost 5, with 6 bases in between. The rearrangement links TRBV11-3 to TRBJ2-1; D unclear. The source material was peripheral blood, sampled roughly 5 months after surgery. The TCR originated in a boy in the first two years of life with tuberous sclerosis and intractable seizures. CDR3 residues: CASSSTHNEQFF. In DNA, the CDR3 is TGTGCCAGCAGCTCCACTCACAATGAGCAGTTCTTC.